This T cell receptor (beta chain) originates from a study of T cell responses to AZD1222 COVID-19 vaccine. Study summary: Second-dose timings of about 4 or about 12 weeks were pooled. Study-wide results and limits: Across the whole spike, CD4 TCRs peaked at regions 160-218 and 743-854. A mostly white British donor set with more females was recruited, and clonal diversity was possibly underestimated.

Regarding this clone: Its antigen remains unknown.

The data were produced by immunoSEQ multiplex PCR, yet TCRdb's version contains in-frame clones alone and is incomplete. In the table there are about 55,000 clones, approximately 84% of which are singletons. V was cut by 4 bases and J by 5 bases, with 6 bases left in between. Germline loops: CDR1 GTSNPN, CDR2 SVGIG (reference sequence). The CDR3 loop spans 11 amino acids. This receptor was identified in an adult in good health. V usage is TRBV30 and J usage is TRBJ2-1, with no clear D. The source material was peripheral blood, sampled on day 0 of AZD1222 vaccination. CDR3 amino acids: CAWTQNNEQFF. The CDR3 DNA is TGTGCCTGGACGCAGAACAATGAGCAGTTCTTC.